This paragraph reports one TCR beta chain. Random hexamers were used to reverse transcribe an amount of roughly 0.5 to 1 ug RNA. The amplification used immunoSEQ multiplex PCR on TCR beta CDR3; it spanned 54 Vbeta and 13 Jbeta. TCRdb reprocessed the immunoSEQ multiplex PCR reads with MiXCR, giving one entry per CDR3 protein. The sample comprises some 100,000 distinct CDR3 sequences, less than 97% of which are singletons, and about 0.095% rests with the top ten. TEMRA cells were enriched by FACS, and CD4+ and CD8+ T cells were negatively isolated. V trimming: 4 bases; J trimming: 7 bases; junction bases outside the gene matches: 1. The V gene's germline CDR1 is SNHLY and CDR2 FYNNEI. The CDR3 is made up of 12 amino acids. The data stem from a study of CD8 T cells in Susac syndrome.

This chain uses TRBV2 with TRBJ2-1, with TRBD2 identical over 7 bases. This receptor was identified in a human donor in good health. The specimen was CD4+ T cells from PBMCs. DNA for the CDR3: TGTGCCAGCAGTGGGACTAGTAATGAGCAGTTCTTC. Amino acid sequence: CASSGTSNEQFF. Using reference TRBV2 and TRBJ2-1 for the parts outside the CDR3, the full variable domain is EPEVTQTPSHQVTQMGQEVILRCVPISNHLYFYWYRQILGQKVEFLVSFYNNEISEKSEIFDDQFSVERPDGSNFTLKIRSTKLEDSAMYFCASSGTSNEQFFGPGTRLTVL.